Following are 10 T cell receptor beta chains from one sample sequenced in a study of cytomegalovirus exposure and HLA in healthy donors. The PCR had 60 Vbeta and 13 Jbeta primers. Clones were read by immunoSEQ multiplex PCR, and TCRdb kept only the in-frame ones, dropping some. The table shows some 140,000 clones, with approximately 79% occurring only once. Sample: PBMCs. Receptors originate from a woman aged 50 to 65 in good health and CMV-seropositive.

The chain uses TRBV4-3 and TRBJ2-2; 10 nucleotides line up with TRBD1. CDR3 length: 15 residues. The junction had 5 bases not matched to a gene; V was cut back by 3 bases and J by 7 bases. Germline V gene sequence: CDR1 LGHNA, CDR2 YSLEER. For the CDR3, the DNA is TGCGCCAGCAGCCAGACAGGGGGCGGGGGCGGGGAGCTGTTTTTT. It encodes CASSQTGGGGGELFF.

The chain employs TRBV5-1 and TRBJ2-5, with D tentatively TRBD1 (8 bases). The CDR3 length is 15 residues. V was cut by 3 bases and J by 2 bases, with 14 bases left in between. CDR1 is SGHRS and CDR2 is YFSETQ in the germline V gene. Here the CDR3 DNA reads TGCGCCAGCAGCTCGGGGGGACAGGCGCAAGAGACCCAGTACTTC. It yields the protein CASSSGGQAQETQYF.

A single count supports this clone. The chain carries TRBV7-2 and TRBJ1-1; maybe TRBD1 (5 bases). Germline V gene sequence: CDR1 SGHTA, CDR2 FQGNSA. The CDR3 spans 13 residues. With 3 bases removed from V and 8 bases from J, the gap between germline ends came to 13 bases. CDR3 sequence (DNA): TGTGCCAGCAGCTTGGCGCCGGGGGTCGAAGCTTTCTTT. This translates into CASSLAPGVEAFF. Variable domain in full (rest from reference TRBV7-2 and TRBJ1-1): GAGVSQSPSNKVTEKGKDVELRCDPISGHTALYWYRQSLGQGLEFLIYFQGNSAPDKSGLPSDRFSAERTGGSVSTLTIQRTQQEDSAVYLCASSLAPGVEAFFGQGTRLTVV.

The CDR3, as DNA: TGTGCCAGCAGCTTATACGGCGGTGAGACCCAGTACTTC. Translated, it gives CASSLYGGETQYF. The chain is built from TRBV7-3 and TRBJ2-5; D gene ambiguous. CDR1 is SGHTA and CDR2 is FQGTGA in the germline V gene. Trimming pared 2 bases from V and 5 bases from J, leaving 9 bases between. The CDR3 runs 13 residues.

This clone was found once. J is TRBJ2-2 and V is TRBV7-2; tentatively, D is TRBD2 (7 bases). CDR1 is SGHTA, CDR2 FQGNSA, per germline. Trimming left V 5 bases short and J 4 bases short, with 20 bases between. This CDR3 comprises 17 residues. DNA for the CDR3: TGTGCCAGCAGCCCCCTGAGTGGGGGGGGCCGCACCGGGGAGCTGTTTTTT. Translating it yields CASSPLSGGGRTGELFF.

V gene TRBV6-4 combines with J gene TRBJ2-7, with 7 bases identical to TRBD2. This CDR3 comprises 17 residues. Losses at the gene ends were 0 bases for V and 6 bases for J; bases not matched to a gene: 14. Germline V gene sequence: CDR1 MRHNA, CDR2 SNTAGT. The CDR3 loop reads CASSDSLPPSGVGEQYF. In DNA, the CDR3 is TGTGCCAGCAGTGACTCTCTCCCGCCCAGCGGGGTAGGCGAGCAGTACTTC.

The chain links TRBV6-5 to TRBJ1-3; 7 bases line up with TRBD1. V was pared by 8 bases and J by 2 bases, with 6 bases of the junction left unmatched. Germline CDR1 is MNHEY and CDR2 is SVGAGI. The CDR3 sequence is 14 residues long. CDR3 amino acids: CASGNTGAGNTIYF. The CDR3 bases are TGTGCCAGCGGCAATACAGGGGCTGGAAACACCATATATTTT.

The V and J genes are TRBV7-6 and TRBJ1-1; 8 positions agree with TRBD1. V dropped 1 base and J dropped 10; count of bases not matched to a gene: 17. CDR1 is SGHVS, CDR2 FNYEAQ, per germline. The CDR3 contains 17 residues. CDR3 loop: CASSLGFLPGQGSRAFF. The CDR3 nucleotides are TGTGCCAGCAGCTTAGGGTTTCTTCCCGGACAGGGTAGTAGAGCTTTCTTT.

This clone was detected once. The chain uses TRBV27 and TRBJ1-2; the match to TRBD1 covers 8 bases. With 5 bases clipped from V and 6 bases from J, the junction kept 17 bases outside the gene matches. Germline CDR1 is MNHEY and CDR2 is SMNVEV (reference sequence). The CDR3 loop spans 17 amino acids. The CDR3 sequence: CASSPIRTHTGGDGYTF. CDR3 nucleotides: TGTGCCAGCAGTCCGATTCGTACTCACACAGGGGGAGATGGCTACACCTTC.

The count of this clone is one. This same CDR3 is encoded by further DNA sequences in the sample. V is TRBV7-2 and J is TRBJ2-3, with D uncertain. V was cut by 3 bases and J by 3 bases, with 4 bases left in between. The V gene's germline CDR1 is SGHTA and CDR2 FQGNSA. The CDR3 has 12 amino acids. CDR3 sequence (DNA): TGTGCCAGCAGCTTTTCGACAGATACGCAGTATTTT. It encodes CASSFSTDTQYF.